This TCR beta chain stems from a study of blood T cell repertoires in COVID-19. CDR1 MNHEY and CDR2 SVGAGI come from the germline V gene. The CDR3 contains 13 residues. With 10 bases removed from V and 4 bases from J, the gap between germline ends came to 16 bases. Assay used: immunoSEQ multiplex PCR; TCRdb lists only in-frame clones, some missing. The sample consists of 250,000 to 300,000 clones, about 93% of them appearing once. Participants were aged about 18 to 100 years from around 25 US areas. Allocation to cohorts depended on clinical history reported by the participants. Symptom resolution, clearance, or two negative PCRs marked the recovered donors of Cohort 3.

The sample taken for sequencing was PBMCs or T cells enriched from blood (not recorded which). This rearrangement joins TRBV6-5 to TRBJ2-5; perhaps TRBD1 as D (5 bases). The sequence came from a woman under 40 who had recovered from COVID-19. DNA for the CDR3: TGTGCCACCCTAGACAGTTTCTCAGAGACCCAGTACTTC. It codes for CATLDSFSETQYF.